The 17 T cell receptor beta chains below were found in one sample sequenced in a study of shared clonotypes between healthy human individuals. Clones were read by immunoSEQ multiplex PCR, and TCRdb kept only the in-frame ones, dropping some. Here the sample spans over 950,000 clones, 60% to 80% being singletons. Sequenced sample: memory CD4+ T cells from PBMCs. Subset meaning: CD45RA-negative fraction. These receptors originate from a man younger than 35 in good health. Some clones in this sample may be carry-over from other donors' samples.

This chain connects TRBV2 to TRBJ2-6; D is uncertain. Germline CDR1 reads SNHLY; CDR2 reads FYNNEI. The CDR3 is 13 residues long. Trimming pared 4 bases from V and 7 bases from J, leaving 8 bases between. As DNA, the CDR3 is TGTGCCAGCAGTGCTTTGGGAGCCAACGTCCTGACTTTC. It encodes CASSALGANVLTF.

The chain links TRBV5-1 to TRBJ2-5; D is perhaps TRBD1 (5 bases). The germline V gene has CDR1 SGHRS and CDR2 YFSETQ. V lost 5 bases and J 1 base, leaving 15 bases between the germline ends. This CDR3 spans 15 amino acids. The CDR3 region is CASRQQGAGQETQYF. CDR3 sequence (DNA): TGCGCCAGCAGGCAGCAAGGGGCAGGCCAAGAGACCCAGTACTTC.

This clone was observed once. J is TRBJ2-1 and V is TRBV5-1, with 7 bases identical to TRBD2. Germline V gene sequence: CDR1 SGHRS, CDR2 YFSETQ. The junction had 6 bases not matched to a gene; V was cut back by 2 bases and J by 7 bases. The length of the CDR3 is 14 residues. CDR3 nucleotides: TGCGCCAGCAGCTTATTCGGGACTAAGAATGAGCAGTTCTTC. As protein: CASSLFGTKNEQFF.

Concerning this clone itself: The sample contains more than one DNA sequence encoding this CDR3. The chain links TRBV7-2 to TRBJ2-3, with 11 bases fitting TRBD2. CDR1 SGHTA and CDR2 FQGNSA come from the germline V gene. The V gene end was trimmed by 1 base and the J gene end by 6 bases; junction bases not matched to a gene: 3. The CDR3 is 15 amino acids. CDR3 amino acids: CASSLVAGGGDTQYF. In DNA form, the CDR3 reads TGTGCCAGCAGCTTAGTAGCGGGAGGGGGGGATACGCAGTATTTT.

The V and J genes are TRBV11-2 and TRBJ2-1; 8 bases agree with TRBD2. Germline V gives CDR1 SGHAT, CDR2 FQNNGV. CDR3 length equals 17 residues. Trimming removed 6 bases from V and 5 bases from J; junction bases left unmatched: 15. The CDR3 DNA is TGTGCCAGCAGACAGATTAAAAGGCGGGAGGACCACAATGAGCAGTTCTTC. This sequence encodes CASRQIKRREDHNEQFF.

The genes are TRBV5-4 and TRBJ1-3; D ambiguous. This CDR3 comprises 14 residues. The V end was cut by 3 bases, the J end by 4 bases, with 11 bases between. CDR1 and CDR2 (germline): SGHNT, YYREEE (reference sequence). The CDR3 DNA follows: TGTGCCAGCAGCTCCAGGACGTCCGGAAACACCATATATTTT. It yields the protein CASSSRTSGNTIYF.

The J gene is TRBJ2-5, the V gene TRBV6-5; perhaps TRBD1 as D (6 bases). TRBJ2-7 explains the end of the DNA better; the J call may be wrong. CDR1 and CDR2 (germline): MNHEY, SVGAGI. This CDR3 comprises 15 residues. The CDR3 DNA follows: TGTGCCAGCAGTTTCAATACAGGGTGGGGCTACGAGCAGTACTTC. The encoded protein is CASSFNTGWGYEQYF.

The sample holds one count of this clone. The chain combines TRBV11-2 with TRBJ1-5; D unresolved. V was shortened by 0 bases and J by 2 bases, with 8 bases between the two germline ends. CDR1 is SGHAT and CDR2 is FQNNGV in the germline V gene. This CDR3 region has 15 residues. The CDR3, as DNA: TGTGCCAGCAGCTTAGAGGGTATCGGCAATCAGCCCCAGCATTTT. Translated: CASSLEGIGNQPQHF.

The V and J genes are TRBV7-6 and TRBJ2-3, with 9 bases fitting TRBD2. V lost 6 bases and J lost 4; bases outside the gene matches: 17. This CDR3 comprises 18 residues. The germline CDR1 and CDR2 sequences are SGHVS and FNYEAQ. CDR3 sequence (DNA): TGTGCCAGCAGACCCCGGGAGCGGGAGGCCTACCCTCCAGATACGCAGTATTTT. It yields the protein CASRPREREAYPPDTQYF.

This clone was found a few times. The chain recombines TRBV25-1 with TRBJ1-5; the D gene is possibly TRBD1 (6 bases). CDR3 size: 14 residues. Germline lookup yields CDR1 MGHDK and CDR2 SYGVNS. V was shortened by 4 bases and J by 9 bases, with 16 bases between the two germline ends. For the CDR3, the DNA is TGTGCCAGCAGTGTGGGGGGGCGTGCCGGGCCCCAGCATTTT. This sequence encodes CASSVGGRAGPQHF.

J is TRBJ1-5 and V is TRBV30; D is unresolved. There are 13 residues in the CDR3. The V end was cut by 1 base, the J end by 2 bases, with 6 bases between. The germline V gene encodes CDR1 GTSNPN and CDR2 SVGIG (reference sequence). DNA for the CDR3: TGTGCCTGGAGTGGACGGGGCAATCAGCCCCAGCATTTT. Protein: CAWSGRGNQPQHF.

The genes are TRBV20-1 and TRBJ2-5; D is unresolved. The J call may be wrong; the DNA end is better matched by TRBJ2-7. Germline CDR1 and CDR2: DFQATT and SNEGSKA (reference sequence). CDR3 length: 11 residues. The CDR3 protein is CSARTFYEQYF. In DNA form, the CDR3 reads TGCAGTGCTAGAACATTCTACGAGCAGTACTTC.

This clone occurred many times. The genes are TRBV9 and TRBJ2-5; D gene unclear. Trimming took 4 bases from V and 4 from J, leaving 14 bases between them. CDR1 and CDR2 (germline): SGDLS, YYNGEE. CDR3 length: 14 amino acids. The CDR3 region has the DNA TGTGCCAGCAGCATAGACGGAAAGGGAGAGACCCAGTACTTC. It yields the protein CASSIDGKGETQYF.

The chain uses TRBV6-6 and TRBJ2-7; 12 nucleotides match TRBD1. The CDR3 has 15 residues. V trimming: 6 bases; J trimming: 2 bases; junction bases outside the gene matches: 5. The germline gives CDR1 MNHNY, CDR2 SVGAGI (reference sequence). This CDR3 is CASRPGQGAPYEQYF. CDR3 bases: TGTGCCAGCAGACCGGGACAGGGGGCCCCCTACGAGCAGTACTTC.

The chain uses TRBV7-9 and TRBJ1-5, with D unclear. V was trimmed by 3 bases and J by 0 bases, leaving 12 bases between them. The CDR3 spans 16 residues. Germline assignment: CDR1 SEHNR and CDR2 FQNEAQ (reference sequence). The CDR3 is CASSFASGYSNQPQHF. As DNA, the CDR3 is TGTGCCAGCAGCTTTGCGTCGGGTTATAGCAATCAGCCCCAGCATTTT.

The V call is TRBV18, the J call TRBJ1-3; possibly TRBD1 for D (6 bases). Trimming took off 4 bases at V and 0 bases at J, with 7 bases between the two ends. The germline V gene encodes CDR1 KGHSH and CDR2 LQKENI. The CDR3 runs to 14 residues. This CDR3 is CASSRTDSGNTIYF. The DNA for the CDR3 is TGTGCCAGCTCACGGACAGACTCTGGAAACACCATATATTTT. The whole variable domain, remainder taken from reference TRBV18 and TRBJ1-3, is NAGVMQNPRHLVRRRGQEARLRCSPMKGHSHVYWYRQLPEEGLKFMVYLQKENIIDESGMPKERFSAEFPKEGPSILRIQQVVRGDSAAYFCASSRTDSGNTIYFGEGSWLTVV.

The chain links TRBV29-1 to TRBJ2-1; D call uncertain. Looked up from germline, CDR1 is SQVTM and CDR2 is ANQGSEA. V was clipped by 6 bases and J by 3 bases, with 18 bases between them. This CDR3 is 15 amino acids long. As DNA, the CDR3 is TGCAGCGTCTGCCCCAGTGGATGGGACTACAATGAGCAGTTCTTC. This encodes CSVCPSGWDYNEQFF.